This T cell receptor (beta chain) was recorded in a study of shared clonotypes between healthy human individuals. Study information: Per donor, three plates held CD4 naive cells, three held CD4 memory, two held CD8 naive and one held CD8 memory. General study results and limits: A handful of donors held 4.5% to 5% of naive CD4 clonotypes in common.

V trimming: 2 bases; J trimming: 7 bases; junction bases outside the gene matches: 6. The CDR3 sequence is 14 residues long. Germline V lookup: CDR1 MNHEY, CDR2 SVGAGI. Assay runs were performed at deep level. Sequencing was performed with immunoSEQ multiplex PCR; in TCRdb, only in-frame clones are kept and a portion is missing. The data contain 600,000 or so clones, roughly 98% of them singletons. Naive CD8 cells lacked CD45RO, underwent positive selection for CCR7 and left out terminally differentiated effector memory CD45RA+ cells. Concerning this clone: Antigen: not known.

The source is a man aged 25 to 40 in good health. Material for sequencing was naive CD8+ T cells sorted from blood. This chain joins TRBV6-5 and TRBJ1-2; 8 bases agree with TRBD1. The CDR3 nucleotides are TGTGCCAGCAGTTACCAGGGGGCGCATGGTGGCTACACCTTC. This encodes CASSYQGAHGGYTF.